This T cell receptor (beta chain) was captured by sequencing in a study of blood T cell repertoires in COVID-19. As for the study in general: The cDNA or gDNA used as material had been derived from T cells, B-cell-depleted T cells, or PBMCs.

Assay: immunoSEQ multiplex PCR; the TCRdb copy retains only in-frame clones and omits some. Counted here are fewer than 350,000 clones, about 86% occurring once; the ten biggest clones make up approximately 14%. CDR3 size: 17 residues. The V gene end was trimmed by 5 bases and the J gene end by 0 bases; junction bases not matched to a gene: 8. The germline gives CDR1 LGHDT, CDR2 YNNKEL (reference sequence). Material: peripheral blood. This TCR was recovered from a woman aged 70 to 79 with COVID-19, enrolled during active disease. This chain links TRBV3-1 (or the pseudogene TRBV3-2) with TRBJ2-3; TRBD2 agrees at 10 bases. The CDR3, as DNA: TGTGCCAGCAGCAAATGGACTAGCGGAGCTAGCACAGATACGCAGTATTTT. It translates to CASSKWTSGASTDTQYF.